This entry lists 24 T cell receptor beta chains sequenced from one sample in a study of T cells in Graves' hyperthyroidism and ophthalmopathy. Amplified TCR beta CDR3 regions derived from RNA transcripts. First-round RT-PCR targeting the TCR CDR3 was performed with the HTBI primer set. Each CDR3 protein gets one entry after TCRdb re-called the multiplex PCR reads with MiXCR. The repertoire holds more than 300,000 distinct CDR3 sequences, with 15% to 20% as singletons. Material: blood. These receptor sequences come from a man aged 18 to 35 with Graves' ophthalmopathy.

In its sample, this clonotype was seen many times. The chain employs TRBV6-1 and TRBJ1-2, with TRBD1 matching over 8 bases. Germline V gene lookup returns CDR1 MNHNS and CDR2 SASEGT. The CDR3 length is 13 residues. Trimming at V came to 5 bases and at J to 6 bases, leaving 5 bases not matched to a gene. The CDR3: CASSSTGGDGYTF. The CDR3 bases are TGTGCCAGCAGTTCCACAGGGGGGGATGGCTACACCTTC.

The CDR3 reads CSVSRDRSSGNTIYF. The CDR3 DNA follows: TGCAGCGTTTCAAGGGACCGTTCCTCTGGAAACACCATATATTTT. V usage is TRBV29-1 and J usage is TRBJ1-3; possibly TRBD1 for D (5 bases). Germline assignment: CDR1 SQVTM and CDR2 ANQGSEA. This CDR3 comprises 15 residues. V lost 5 bases and J 0 bases, leaving 14 bases between the germline ends.

Worth noting for this clonotype: Lacking the conserved final phenylalanine or tryptophan, this CDR3 likely reflects a read error. The gene calls are TRBV6-1 and TRBJ1-1; tentative D call: TRBD1 (6 bases). The V end lost 1 base, the J end lost 3 bases, and 12 bases lay between the germline ends. Germline V gene lookup returns CDR1 MNHNS and CDR2 SASEGT. This CDR3 has 15 residues. The CDR3 here is CASSEGAGAHTEAFS. The CDR3 nucleotides read TGTGCCAGCAGTGAAGGGGCAGGGGCGCACACTGAAGCTTTCTCT.

The V call is TRBV28, the J call TRBJ1-3; the match to TRBD1 covers 10 bases. Per the germline V gene, CDR1 is MDHEN and CDR2 is SYDVKM. This CDR3 is 14 amino acids long. The V segment lost 7 bases and the J segment 11 bases; nucleotides outside the gene matches: 11. The DNA of the CDR3 is TGTGCCAGCACCCCGGGACAGGGGCGATTGGCCATATATTTT. It translates to CASTPGQGRLAIYF. Full variable domain (missing parts from reference TRBV28 and TRBJ1-3): DVKVTQSSRYLVKRTGEKVFLECVQDMDHENMFWYRQDPGLGLRLIYFSYDVKMKEKGDIPEGYSVSREKKERFSLILESASTNQTSMYLCASTPGQGRLAIYFGEGSWLTVV.

This clonotype was counted ten times or more. The chain recombines TRBV12-3 or TRBV12-4 with TRBJ1-2; 10 nucleotides align to TRBD1. J lost 5 bases, V lost 1 base, and 4 bases had no gene match. CDR3 length: 15 amino acids. The CDR3 DNA is TGTGCCAGCAGTTTAGACCGGGACAGGGGTTATGGCTACACCTTC. Its translation is CASSLDRDRGYGYTF.

This clonotype was detected only a few times. V usage is TRBV4-1 and J usage is TRBJ2-5; TRBD2 matches at 9 bases. V trimming: 1 base; J trimming: 2 bases; junction bases outside the gene matches: 5. Germline CDR1 reads MGHRA; CDR2 reads YSYEKL. The CDR3 is 16 amino acids. CDR3 amino acids: CASSQVAGGKQETQYF. In DNA form, the CDR3 reads TGCGCCAGCAGCCAAGTGGCGGGGGGGAAGCAAGAGACCCAGTACTTC.

The V call is TRBV29-1, the J call TRBJ1-3; the D gene is possibly TRBD1 (6 bases). The germline V gene has CDR1 SQVTM and CDR2 ANQGSEA. V was cut by 2 bases and J by 2 bases, with 10 bases left in between. The CDR3 runs 14 residues. For the CDR3, the DNA is TGCAGCGTTGAACCACGGGGGCCTGGAAACACCATATATTTT. It specifies CSVEPRGPGNTIYF.

This clonotype has a count of ten or more. The rearrangement joins TRBV28 to TRBJ2-7, with 8 bases lining up with TRBD2. CDR3 size: 15 residues. In germline, CDR1 is MDHEN, CDR2 SYDVKM. V shed 6 bases, J shed 4 bases, and the junction held 11 bases outside the gene matches. CDR3 in DNA: TGTGCCAGCAGAAGACACGTGGGGACTAGTTACGAGCAGTACTTC. Protein product: CASRRHVGTSYEQYF.

CDR3 region: CASSLSQGTHEQYF. The CDR3 bases are TGCGCCAGCAGCTTGTCTCAGGGTACCCACGAGCAGTACTTC. The chain carries TRBV5-1 and TRBJ2-7, with TRBD1 as a possible D gene (5 bases). Germline loops: CDR1 SGHRS, CDR2 YFSETQ. V dropped 1 base and J dropped 5 bases, with 13 bases sitting between them. The CDR3 loop spans 14 amino acids.

The rearrangement links TRBV18 to TRBJ1-6; TRBD1 aligns across 10 bases. The CDR3 totals 15 residues. In germline, CDR1 is KGHSH, CDR2 LQKENI. V lost 2 bases to trimming and J lost 10 bases; unmatched junction nucleotides: 5. The CDR3: CASSPGTGEGSPLHF. The CDR3 nucleotides are TGTGCCAGCTCACCAGGGACAGGGGAAGGCTCACCCCTCCACTTT. The full variable domain, with the rest looked up from reference TRBV18 and TRBJ1-6, is NAGVMQNPRHLVRRRGQEARLRCSPMKGHSHVYWYRQLPEEGLKFMVYLQKENIIDESGMPKERFSAEFPKEGPSILRIQQVVRGDSAAYFCASSPGTGEGSPLHFGNGTRLTVT.

This clonotype appeared a few times. The V call is TRBV12-3 or TRBV12-4, the J call TRBJ2-4; tentative D call: TRBD1 (6 bases). The CDR3 runs 16 residues. V was pared by 8 bases and J by 3 bases, with 20 bases between. This CDR3 is CASGALQGTGKNIQYF. For the CDR3, the DNA is TGTGCCAGCGGGGCGCTACAGGGAACGGGCAAAAACATTCAGTACTTC.

This chain joins TRBV28 and TRBJ1-3; D gene ambiguous. Germline V CDR1 and CDR2: MDHEN, SYDVKM. Trimming cost V 4 bases and J 0 bases, with 10 bases left between them. This CDR3 comprises 15 residues. CDR3: CASSYNGDSGNTIYF. The CDR3, as DNA: TGTGCCAGCAGTTATAACGGGGACTCTGGAAACACCATATATTTT.

V gene TRBV24-1 combines with J gene TRBJ2-7; D unresolved. The V gene lost 6 bases and the J gene lost 7 bases, with 12 bases spanning the gap. Germline V lookup: CDR1 KGHDR, CDR2 SFDVKD. The CDR3 runs to 12 residues. CDR3 loop: CATSNWRDEQYF. DNA of the CDR3: TGTGCCACCAGTAATTGGAGAGATGAGCAGTACTTC.

This clonotype was detected a few times. The rearrangement links TRBV3-1 to TRBJ2-7; 10 bases are shared with TRBD2. Germline trimming cut 5 bases from V and 3 bases from J; bases unmatched to any gene: 7. The CDR3 is 15 residues long. Looked up from germline, CDR1 is LGHDT and CDR2 is YNNKEL (reference sequence). This chain's CDR3 is CASSASLAGGYEQYF. In DNA, the CDR3 is TGTGCCAGCAGCGCCTCTTTAGCGGGGGGCTACGAGCAGTACTTC.

The chain employs TRBV3-1 and TRBJ2-1; TRBD2 agrees at 8 bases. V trimming: 0 bases; J trimming: 4 bases; junction bases outside the gene matches: 5. This CDR3 contains 16 residues. CDR1 is LGHDT, CDR2 YNNKEL, per germline (reference sequence). This chain's CDR3 is CASSQDLLAEYNEQFF. DNA for the CDR3: TGTGCCAGCAGCCAAGATTTACTAGCGGAGTACAATGAGCAGTTCTTC.

This sequence joins TRBV5-6 and TRBJ2-1; no definite D call. CDR3 size: 16 residues. Germline CDR1 SGHDT, CDR2 YYEEEE. Trimming stripped 0 bases from V and 1 base from J, with 11 bases between. CDR3 sequence reads: CASSLAGPRSYNEQFF. As DNA, the CDR3 is TGTGCCAGCAGCTTGGCAGGTCCGAGGTCCTACAATGAGCAGTTCTTC.

This clonotype has a count of ten or more. The J gene is TRBJ2-7, the V gene TRBV11-2, with 10 positions matching TRBD2. The ends lost 5 bases at V and 2 bases at J; junction bases unmatched: 6. CDR3 size: 15 residues. Per the germline V gene, CDR1 is SGHAT and CDR2 is FQNNGV. CDR3 coding DNA: TGTGCCAGCAGCCCGAGGACTAGCGGCCCCTACGAGCAGTACTTC. Amino acid sequence: CASSPRTSGPYEQYF. The complete variable domain, with remaining parts taken from reference TRBV11-2 and TRBJ2-7, reads EAGVAQSPRYKIIEKRQSVAFWCNPISGHATLYWYQQILGQGPKLLIQFQNNGVVDDSQLPKDRFSAERLKGVDSTLKIQPAKLEDSAVYLCASSPRTSGPYEQYFGPGTRLTVT.

The V gene is TRBV20-1, the J gene TRBJ1-2; TRBD1 agrees at 8 bases. The CDR3 is 13 amino acids. Germline CDR1 reads DFQATT; CDR2 reads SNEGSKA (reference sequence). Trimming at V came to 6 bases and at J to 4 bases, leaving 7 bases not matched to a gene. The CDR3 loop reads CSARPGTGYGYTF. DNA of the CDR3: TGCAGTGCGCGACCCGGGACAGGCTATGGCTACACCTTC.

In its sample, this clonotype was seen many times. The chain employs TRBV5-1 and TRBJ2-2; 7 positions match TRBD1. J lost 9 bases, V lost 0 bases, and 11 bases had no gene match. CDR1 and CDR2 from the germline V gene are SGHRS and YFSETQ. The CDR3 totals 16 residues. CDR3: CASSLGSGTALRELFF. The CDR3 DNA reads TGCGCCAGCAGCTTGGGCTCCGGGACAGCGCTCCGGGAGCTGTTTTTT.

The chain recombines TRBV10-2 with TRBJ2-5; tentatively, D is TRBD2 (7 bases). The germline V gene has CDR1 WSHSY and CDR2 SAAADI. The CDR3 loop spans 15 amino acids. The germline V and J ends were trimmed by 2 bases and 4 bases, with 14 bases remaining between them. The CDR3: CASSEIGGPRETQYF. The CDR3 nucleotides are TGCGCCAGCAGTGAGATCGGGGGGCCCAGAGAGACCCAGTACTTC.

This clonotype came up many times. The CDR3 DNA follows: TGTGCCAGCAGCTTAGATCTGAGGGGGGTTCCCACAGATACGCAGTATTTT. Its translation: CASSLDLRGVPTDTQYF. The V and J genes are TRBV11-2 and TRBJ2-3, with D tentatively TRBD1 or TRBD2 (6 bases each). V was shortened by 0 bases and J by 2 bases, with 15 bases between the two germline ends. CDR1 and CDR2 from the germline V gene are SGHAT and FQNNGV. CDR3 size: 17 residues.

There are many counts of this clonotype. The CDR3 here is CASRKTDIPRGVENTEAFF. Written as DNA, the CDR3 is TGTGCCAGCAGAAAAACAGACATCCCTCGGGGGGTGGAGAACACTGAAGCTTTCTTT. The V and J genes are TRBV2 and TRBJ1-1; perhaps TRBD1 as D (5 bases). Germline CDR1 SNHLY, CDR2 FYNNEI. CDR3 length: 19 residues. Trimming took 6 bases from V and 1 from J, leaving 27 bases between them. The full variable domain, completed using reference TRBV2 and TRBJ1-1, is EPEVTQTPSHQVTQMGQEVILRCVPISNHLYFYWYRQILGQKVEFLVSFYNNEISEKSEIFDDQFSVERPDGSNFTLKIRSTKLEDSAMYFCASRKTDIPRGVENTEAFFGQGTRLTVV.

In this sample, this clonotype turned up many times. The rearrangement uses TRBV12-3 or TRBV12-4 and TRBJ1-3; D call uncertain. This CDR3 comprises 12 residues. Trimming removed 3 bases at V and 3 bases at J, with 3 bases between. Written as DNA, the CDR3 is TGTGCCAGCAGTTTTAGTGGAAACACCATATATTTT. Translating it yields CASSFSGNTIYF.

This clonotype was detected many times. The CDR3 region is CASSLGRGLRSQNGYTF. The CDR3 nucleotides read TGTGCCAGCAGTTTAGGAAGGGGGCTCCGATCCCAGAATGGCTACACCTTC. The gene calls are TRBV28 and TRBJ1-2, with TRBD1 identical over 7 bases. The J segment lost 6 bases and the V segment lost 2 bases, leaving 15 bases of the junction unmatched. Looked up from germline, CDR1 is MDHEN and CDR2 is SYDVKM. The CDR3 consists of 17 residues.